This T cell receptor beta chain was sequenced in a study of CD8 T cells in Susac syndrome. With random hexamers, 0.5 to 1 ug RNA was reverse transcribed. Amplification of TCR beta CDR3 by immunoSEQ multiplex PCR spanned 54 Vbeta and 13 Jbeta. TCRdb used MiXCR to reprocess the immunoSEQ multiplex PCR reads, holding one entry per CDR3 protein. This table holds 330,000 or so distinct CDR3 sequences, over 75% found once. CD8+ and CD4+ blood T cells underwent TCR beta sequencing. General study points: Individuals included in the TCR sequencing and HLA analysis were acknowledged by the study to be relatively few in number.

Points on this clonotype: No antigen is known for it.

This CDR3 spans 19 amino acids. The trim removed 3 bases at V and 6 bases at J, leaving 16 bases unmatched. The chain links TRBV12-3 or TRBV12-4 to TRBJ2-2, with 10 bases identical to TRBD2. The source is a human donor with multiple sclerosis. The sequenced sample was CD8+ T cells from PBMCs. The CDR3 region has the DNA TGTGCCAGCAGTTTTGGTCTAGCGGGGGTTACCCGGGCCCCCGGGGAGCTGTTTTTT. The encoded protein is CASSFGLAGVTRAPGELFF.